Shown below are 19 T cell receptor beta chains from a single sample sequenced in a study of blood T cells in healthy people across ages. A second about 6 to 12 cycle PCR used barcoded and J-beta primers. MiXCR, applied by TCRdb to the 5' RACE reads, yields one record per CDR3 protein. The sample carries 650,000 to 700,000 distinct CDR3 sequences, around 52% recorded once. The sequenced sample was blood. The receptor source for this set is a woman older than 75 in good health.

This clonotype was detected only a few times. The CDR3 region has the DNA TGTGCCAGCAGCCAAGATTCCCCCGCCGTAGCGGGGGAGGAGACCCAGTACTTC. It codes for CASSQDSPAVAGEETQYF. The chain has TRBV4-2 and TRBJ2-5, with TRBD2 identical over 9 bases. Losses at the gene ends were 0 bases for V and 5 bases for J; bases not matched to a gene: 13. Per germline, CDR1 LGHNA and CDR2 YNFKEQ. CDR3 length: 18 amino acids.

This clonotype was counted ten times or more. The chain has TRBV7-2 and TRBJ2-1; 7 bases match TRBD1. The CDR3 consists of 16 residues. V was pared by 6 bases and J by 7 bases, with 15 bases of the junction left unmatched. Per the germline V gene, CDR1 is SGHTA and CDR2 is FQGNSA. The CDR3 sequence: CASSRPHRGVDNEQFF. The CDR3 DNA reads TGTGCCAGCAGTCGACCCCACAGGGGAGTAGATAATGAGCAGTTCTTC.

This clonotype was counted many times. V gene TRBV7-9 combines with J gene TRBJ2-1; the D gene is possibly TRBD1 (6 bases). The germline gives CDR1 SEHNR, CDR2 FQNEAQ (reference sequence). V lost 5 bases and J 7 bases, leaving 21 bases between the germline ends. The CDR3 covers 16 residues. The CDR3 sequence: CASSQVTAGEWNEQFF. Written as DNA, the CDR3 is TGTGCCAGCAGCCAAGTCACCGCAGGGGAATGGAATGAGCAGTTCTTC. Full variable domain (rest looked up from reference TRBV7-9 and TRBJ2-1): DTGVSQNPRHKITKRGQNVTFRCDPISEHNRLYWYRQTLGQGPEFLTYFQNEAQLEKSRLLSDRFSAERPKGSFSTLEIQRTEQGDSAMYLCASSQVTAGEWNEQFFGPGTRLTVL.

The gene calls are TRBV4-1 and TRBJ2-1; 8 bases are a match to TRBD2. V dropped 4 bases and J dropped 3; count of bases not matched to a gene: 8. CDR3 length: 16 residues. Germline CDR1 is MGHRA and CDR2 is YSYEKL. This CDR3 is CASSRGSGGRYNEQFF. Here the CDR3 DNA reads TGCGCCAGCAGCCGAGGGAGCGGGGGCCGCTACAATGAGCAGTTCTTC.

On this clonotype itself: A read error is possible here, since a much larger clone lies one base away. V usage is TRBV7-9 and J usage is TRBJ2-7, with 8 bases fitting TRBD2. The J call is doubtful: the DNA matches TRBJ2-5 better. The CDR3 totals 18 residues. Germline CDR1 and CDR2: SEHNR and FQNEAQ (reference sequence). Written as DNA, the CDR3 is TGTGCCAGCAACTCAACGGCTAGCGGGCCTACACTTCAAGAGACCCAGTACTTC. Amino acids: CASNSTASGPTLQETQYF.

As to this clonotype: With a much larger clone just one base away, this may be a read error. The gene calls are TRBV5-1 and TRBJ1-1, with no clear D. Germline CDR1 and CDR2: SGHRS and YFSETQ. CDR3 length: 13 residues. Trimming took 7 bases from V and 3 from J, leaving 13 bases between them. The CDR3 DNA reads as TGCGCCAGCCGTTGGGCAGACGACACTGAAGCTTTCTTT. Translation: CASRWADDTEAFF.

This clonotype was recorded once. CDR3 loop: CASSLEGVGLYEQYF. The CDR3 DNA follows: TGTGCCAGCAGCTTAGAGGGTGTTGGGCTTTACGAGCAGTACTTC. The chain combines TRBV7-8 with TRBJ2-5; D not resolved. The J call may be in error: the DNA end matches TRBJ2-7 better. Germline V gene lookup returns CDR1 SGHVS and CDR2 FQNEAQ. This CDR3 comprises 15 residues.

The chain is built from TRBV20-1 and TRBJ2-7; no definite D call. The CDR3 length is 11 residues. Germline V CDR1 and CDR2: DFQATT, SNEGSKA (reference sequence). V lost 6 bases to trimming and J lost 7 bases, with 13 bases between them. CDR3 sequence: CSARPAFEQYF. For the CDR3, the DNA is TGCAGTGCCCGGCCAGCGTTTGAGCAGTACTTC.

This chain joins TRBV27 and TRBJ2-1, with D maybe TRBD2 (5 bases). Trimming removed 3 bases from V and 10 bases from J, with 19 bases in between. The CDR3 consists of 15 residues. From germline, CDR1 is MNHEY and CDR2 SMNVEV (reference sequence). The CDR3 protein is CASSFFVGAEEEQFF. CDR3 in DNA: TGTGCCAGCAGTTTTTTCGTCGGAGCGGAGGAGGAGCAGTTCTTC.

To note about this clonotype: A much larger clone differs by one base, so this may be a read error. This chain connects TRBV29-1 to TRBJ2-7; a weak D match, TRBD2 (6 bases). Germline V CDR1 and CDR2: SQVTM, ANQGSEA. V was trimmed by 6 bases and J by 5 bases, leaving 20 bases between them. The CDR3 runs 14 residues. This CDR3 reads CSVQRGAGLHEQYF. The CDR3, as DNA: TGCAGCGTACAAAGAGGGGCGGGGCTTCACGAGCAGTACTTC.

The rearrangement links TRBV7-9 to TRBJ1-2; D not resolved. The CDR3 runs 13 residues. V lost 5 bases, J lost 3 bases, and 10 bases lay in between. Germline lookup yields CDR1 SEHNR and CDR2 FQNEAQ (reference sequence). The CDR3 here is CASSATVDYGYTF. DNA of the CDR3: TGTGCCAGCAGCGCTACAGTAGACTATGGCTACACCTTC.

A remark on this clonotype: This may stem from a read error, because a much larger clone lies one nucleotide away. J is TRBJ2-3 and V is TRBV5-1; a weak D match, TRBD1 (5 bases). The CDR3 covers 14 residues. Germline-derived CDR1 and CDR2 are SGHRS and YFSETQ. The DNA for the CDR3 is TGCGCCAGCAGCTTCAGGGCGGTGACAGATACGCGGTATTTT. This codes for CASSFRAVTDTRYF.

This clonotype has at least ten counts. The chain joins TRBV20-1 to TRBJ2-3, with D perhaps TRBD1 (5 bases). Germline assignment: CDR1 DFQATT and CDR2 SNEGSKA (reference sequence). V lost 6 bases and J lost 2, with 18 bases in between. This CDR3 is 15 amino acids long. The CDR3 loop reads CSAQRGQTTTDTQYF. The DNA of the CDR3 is TGCAGTGCCCAGCGCGGACAAACCACCACAGATACGCAGTATTTT.

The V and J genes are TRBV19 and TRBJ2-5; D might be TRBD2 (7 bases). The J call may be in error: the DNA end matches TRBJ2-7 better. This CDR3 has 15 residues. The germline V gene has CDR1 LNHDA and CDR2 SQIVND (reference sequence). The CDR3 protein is CANRTAGIPPYEQYF. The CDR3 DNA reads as TGTGCCAATAGGACAGCGGGGATTCCCCCCTACGAGCAGTACTTC.

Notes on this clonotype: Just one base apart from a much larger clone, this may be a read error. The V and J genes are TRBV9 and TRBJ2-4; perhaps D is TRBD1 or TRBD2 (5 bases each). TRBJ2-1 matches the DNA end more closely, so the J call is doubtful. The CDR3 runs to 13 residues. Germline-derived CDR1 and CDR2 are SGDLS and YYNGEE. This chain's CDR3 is CASGGLTKNIQFF. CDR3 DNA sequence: TGTGCCAGCGGGGGTCTGACCAAAAACATTCAGTTCTTC.

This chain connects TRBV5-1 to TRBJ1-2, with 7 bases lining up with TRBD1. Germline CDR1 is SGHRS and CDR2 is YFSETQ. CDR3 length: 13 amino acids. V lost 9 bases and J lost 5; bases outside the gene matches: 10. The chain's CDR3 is CANETQGPYGYTF. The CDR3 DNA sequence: TGCGCCAACGAGACACAGGGGCCGTATGGCTACACCTTC.

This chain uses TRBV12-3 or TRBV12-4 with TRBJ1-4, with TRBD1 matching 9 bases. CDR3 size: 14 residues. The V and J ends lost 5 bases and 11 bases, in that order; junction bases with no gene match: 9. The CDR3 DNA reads TGTGCCAGCAGTGTCCGGGACAGGGCTAGGAAACTGTTTTTT. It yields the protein CASSVRDRARKLFF.

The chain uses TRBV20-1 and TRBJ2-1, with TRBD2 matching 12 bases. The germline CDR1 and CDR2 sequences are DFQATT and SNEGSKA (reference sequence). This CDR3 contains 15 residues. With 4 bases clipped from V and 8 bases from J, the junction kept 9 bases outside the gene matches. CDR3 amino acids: CSANRASGRGYEQFF. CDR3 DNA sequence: TGCAGTGCTAACCGAGCTAGCGGGAGGGGGTATGAGCAGTTCTTC.

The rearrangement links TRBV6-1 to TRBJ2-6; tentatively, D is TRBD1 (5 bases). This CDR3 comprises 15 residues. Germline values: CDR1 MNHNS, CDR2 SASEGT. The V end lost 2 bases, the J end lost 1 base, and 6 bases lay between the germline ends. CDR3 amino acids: CASSEPGSGANVLTF. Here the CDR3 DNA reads TGTGCCAGCAGTGAACCAGGGTCTGGGGCCAACGTCCTGACTTTC.